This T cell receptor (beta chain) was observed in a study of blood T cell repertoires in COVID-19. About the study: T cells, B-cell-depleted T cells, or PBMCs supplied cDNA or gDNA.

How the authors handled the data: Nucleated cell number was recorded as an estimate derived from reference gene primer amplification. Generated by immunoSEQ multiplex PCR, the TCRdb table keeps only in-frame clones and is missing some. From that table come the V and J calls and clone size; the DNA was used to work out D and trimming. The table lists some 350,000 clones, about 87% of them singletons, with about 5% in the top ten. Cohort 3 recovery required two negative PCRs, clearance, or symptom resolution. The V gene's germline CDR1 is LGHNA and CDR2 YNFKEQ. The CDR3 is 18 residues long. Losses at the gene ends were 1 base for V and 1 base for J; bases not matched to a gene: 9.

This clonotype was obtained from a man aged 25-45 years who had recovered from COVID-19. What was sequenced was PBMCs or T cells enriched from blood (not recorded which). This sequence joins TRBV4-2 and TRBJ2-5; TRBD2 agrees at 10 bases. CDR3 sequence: CASSQGSASGGPQETQYF. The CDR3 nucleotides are TGTGCCAGCAGCCAAGGTTCCGCTAGCGGGGGACCCCAAGAGACCCAGTACTTC.